Following are 16 T cell receptor beta chains from one sample sequenced in a study of metastatic and nonmetastatic thyroid tumors. TCRdb reassembled clones from the PCR reads with MiXCR. The table shows approximately 65,000 clones, with less than 5% occurring only once. No patient received treatment before thyroid surgery. Sequenced: blood. These receptors originate from a female donor with papillary thyroid cancer or a benign thyroid nodule (not recorded which). Some clones in this sample may be carry-over from other donors' samples.

V and J are TRBV20-1 and TRBJ1-1; D not resolved. The V gene's germline CDR1 is DFQATT and CDR2 SNEGSKA (reference sequence). Trimming took off 2 bases at V and 2 bases at J, with 9 bases between the two ends. CDR3 length equals 13 residues. CDR3 nucleotide sequence: TGCAGTGCTAGACGGTACGGTAACACTGAAGCTTTCTTT. It translates to CSARRYGNTEAFF.

This clone was counted only a few times. This sequence joins TRBV12-3 or TRBV12-4 and TRBJ1-2; D possibly corresponds to TRBD1 (6 bases). The CDR3 has 16 residues. Trimming stripped 10 bases from V and 5 bases from J, with 26 bases between. CDR3 nucleotide sequence: TGTGCCAACCCCTGGGGGGGGGGCGAACGGAGATATGGCTACACCTTC. This gives the protein CANPWGGGERRYGYTF.

This clone was counted ten times or more. The chain has TRBV20-1 and TRBJ2-7, with 11 bases identical to TRBD2. The CDR3 consists of 15 residues. The germline CDR1 and CDR2 sequences are DFQATT and SNEGSKA (reference sequence). Trimming cost V 1 base and J 3 bases; bases outside gene matches: 5. This CDR3 is CSARGQLAGVYEQYF. DNA of the CDR3: TGCAGTGCTAGAGGCCAACTAGCGGGAGTCTACGAGCAGTACTTC.

Regarding this clone: One junction end does not reproduce the germline sequence, and a read error may be involved. The chain recombines TRBV6-1 with TRBJ2-6; D is perhaps TRBD1 (6 bases). Per the germline V gene, CDR1 is MNHNS and CDR2 is SASEGT. The CDR3 runs to 14 residues. CDR3 DNA sequence: TGTGTCAGCAGTGGGGGCGCTGGGGCCAACGTCCTGACTTTC. This codes for CVSSGGAGANVLTF.

In its sample, this clone was seen many times. The identical CDR3 is also encoded by other nucleotide sequences in the sample. The rearrangement uses TRBV6-2 or TRBV6-3 and TRBJ2-5, with 8 bases fitting TRBD1. The CDR3 length is 15 residues. The V gene's germline CDR1 is MNHEY and CDR2 SVGEGT. The V segment lost 4 bases and the J segment 5 bases; nucleotides outside the gene matches: 9. CDR3 sequence (DNA): TGTGCCAGCAGTTCTTACGGGACAGGCTCGGAGACCCAGTACTTC. Its protein product is CASSSYGTGSETQYF.

This clone was found many times. The chain is built from TRBV4-1 and TRBJ1-3; no firm D call. Germline V gene lookup returns CDR1 MGHRA and CDR2 YSYEKL. This CDR3 is built from 16 residues. With 4 bases removed from V and 1 base from J, the gap between germline ends came to 14 bases. CDR3 protein: CASSPAGPTSGNTIYF. The CDR3 DNA follows: TGCGCCAGCAGCCCCGCAGGCCCGACGTCTGGAAACACCATATATTTT.

J is TRBJ2-1 and V is TRBV20-1, with D tentatively TRBD2 (5 bases). Trimming removed 3 bases from V and 10 bases from J, with 19 bases in between. The CDR3 spans 14 residues. Germline CDR1 is DFQATT and CDR2 is SNEGSKA (reference sequence). The CDR3 coding sequence is TGCAGTGCTAGCACTAGAGGGCCCCGAAGGGAGCAGTTCTTC. Translated, it gives CSASTRGPRREQFF.

The chain couples TRBV27 to TRBJ1-5; D might be TRBD1 (6 bases). In germline, CDR1 is MNHEY, CDR2 SMNVEV (reference sequence). The length of the CDR3 is 16 residues. CDR3 protein: CSSSLSSPGDGQPQHF. CDR3 coding DNA: TGTTCTAGCAGTTTATCCTCCCCAGGGGACGGTCAGCCCCAGCATTTT.

This clone was counted between two and nine times. A read error may be the cause here, since a much bigger clone is one base away. CDR3 protein: CATSGDRGARGTQYF. The CDR3 region has the DNA TGTGCCACCAGTGGGGACAGGGGGGCCCGGGGGACCCAGTACTTC. V is TRBV24-1 and J is TRBJ2-5; 11 bases align to TRBD1. The CDR3 is 15 amino acids. Germline CDR1 KGHDR, CDR2 SFDVKD. After removal of 5 bases from V and 7 bases from J, the junction contained 8 bases not matched to a gene.

Ten or more counts support this clone. CDR3 sequence: CASSAQGVTEAFF. The CDR3 DNA follows: TGTGCCAGCAGCGCCCAAGGGGTCACTGAAGCTTTCTTT. The chain is built from TRBV3-1 and TRBJ1-1; perhaps TRBD1 as D (5 bases). CDR1 is LGHDT, CDR2 YNNKEL, per germline (reference sequence). Between the trimmed V and J ends, which lost 5 bases and 4 bases, there was a span of 11 bases. The CDR3 contains 13 residues.

This clone was recorded many times. The chain carries TRBV2 and TRBJ2-5; the match to TRBD2 covers 9 bases. With V trimmed by 6 bases and J by 1 base, 9 bases remained unmatched. CDR3 length: 16 amino acids. Germline V lookup: CDR1 SNHLY, CDR2 FYNNEI. The CDR3 nucleotides read TGTGCCAGCAGCGAGGGCGGGAGGGGGGTCCAAGAGACCCAGTACTTC. Residues: CASSEGGRGVQETQYF.

There are many counts of this clone. The chain is built from TRBV6-1 and TRBJ2-5; D remains ambiguous. The germline gives CDR1 MNHNS, CDR2 SASEGT. The CDR3 is 13 amino acids. V was cut by 6 bases and J by 6 bases, with 14 bases left in between. The CDR3 is CASSRSVLQTQYF. The CDR3 DNA reads as TGTGCCAGCAGCCGAAGCGTGTTACAGACCCAGTACTTC.

This clone was seen many times. This sequence joins TRBV27 and TRBJ2-7; D gene uncertain. The CDR3 length is 12 residues. Germline V CDR1 and CDR2: MNHEY, SMNVEV (reference sequence). V lost 11 bases and J 0 bases, leaving 11 bases between the germline ends. The CDR3 here is CAGARRSYEQYF. The CDR3 nucleotides are TGTGCCGGCGCCCGGCGCTCCTACGAGCAGTACTTC.

This chain joins TRBV6-1 and TRBJ1-6; a weak D match, TRBD1 (6 bases). Trimming took off 1 base at V and 8 bases at J, with 12 bases between the two ends. The CDR3 contains 15 residues. The germline V gene encodes CDR1 MNHNS and CDR2 SASEGT. Here the CDR3 reads CASSEGQGRDSPLHF. In DNA form, the CDR3 reads TGTGCCAGCAGTGAAGGCCAGGGGAGGGATTCACCCCTCCACTTT.

In this sample, this clone turned up many times. The J gene is TRBJ2-7, the V gene TRBV19; 7 nucleotides align to TRBD2. CDR3 size: 14 residues. Germline assignment: CDR1 LNHDA and CDR2 SQIVND (reference sequence). V shed 1 base and J 1 base; nucleotides not matched to a gene: 1. In DNA form, the CDR3 reads TGTGCCAGTAGTATAGGCGGGGGATCCTACGAGCAGTACTTC. This sequence encodes CASSIGGGSYEQYF.

The CDR3 loop reads CASIGGGRVQPQHF. CDR3 DNA: TGTGCCAGCATAGGTGGCGGCCGGGTCCAGCCCCAGCATTTT. This rearrangement joins TRBV28 to TRBJ1-5; D gene unclear. This CDR3 has 14 amino acids. Trimming cost V 7 bases and J 7 bases, with 17 bases left between them. Germline assignment: CDR1 MDHEN and CDR2 SYDVKM.